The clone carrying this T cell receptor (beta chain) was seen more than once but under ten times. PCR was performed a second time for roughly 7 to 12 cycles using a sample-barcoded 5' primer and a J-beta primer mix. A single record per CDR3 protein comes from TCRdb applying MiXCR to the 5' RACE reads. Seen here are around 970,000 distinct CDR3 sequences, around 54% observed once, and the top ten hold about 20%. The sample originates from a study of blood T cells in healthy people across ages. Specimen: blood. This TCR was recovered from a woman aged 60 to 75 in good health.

In DNA, the CDR3 is TGTGCCAGCAGCCAAGATGGGGACGGGTCCTACGAGCAGTACTTC. The encoded protein is CASSQDGDGSYEQYF. The chain recombines TRBV4-2 with TRBJ2-7, with D possibly being TRBD1 or TRBD2 (5 bases each). Trimming removed 0 bases at V and 1 base at J, with 10 bases between. From germline, CDR1 is LGHNA and CDR2 YNFKEQ. This CDR3 region has 15 residues.